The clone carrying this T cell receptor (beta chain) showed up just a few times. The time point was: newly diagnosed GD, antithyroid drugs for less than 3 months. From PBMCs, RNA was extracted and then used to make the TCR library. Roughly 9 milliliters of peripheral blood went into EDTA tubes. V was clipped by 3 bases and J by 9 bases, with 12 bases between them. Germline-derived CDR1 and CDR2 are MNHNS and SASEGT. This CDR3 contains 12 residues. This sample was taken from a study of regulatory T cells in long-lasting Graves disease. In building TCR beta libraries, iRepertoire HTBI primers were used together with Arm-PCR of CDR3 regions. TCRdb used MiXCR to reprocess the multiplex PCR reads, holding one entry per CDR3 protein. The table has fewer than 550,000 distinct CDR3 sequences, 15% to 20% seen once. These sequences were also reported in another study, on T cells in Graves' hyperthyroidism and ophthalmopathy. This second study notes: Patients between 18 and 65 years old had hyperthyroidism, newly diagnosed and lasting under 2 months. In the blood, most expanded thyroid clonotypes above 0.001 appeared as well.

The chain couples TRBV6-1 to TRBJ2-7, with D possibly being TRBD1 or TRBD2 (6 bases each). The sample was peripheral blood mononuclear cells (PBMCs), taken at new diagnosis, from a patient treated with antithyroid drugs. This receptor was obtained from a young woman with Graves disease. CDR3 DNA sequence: TGTGCCAGCAGTGACAGGGGACTGGGGCAGTACTTC. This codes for CASSDRGLGQYF.